This T cell receptor (beta chain) comes out of a study of T cell responses to AZD1222 COVID-19 vaccine. Findings and caveats of the study: Repertoire samples came only from after the peak T cell response. Spike-specific TCR breadth and depth grew following two AZD1222 doses.

Note on this clone: Its antigen is unknown.

The assay was immunoSEQ multiplex PCR, and TCRdb's table has in-frame clones only and misses some. Of about 140,000 clones in the sample, 85% to 95% were seen once. Sequenced material: peripheral blood, taken on day 0 of MenACWY control vaccination. The sequence was collected from an adult in good health.

The chain's CDR3 is CASSPGGGQHEQFF. DNA for the CDR3: TGTGCCAGCAGCCCTGGCGGGGGCCAGCATGAGCAGTTCTTC. The chain recombines TRBV7-3 with TRBJ2-1; TRBD2 might be the D (7 bases). CDR1 SGHTA and CDR2 FQGTGA come from the germline V gene. The V gene lost 5 bases and the J gene lost 8 bases, with 16 bases spanning the gap. CDR3 length: 14 residues.